These T cell receptor beta chains were read from a single sample in a study of monozygotic twins with inflammatory bowel disease. TCRdb reprocessed the 5' RACE reads, keeping one entry per CDR3 protein, no DNA. This listing includes fewer than 200,000 distinct CDR3 sequences. The sample taken for sequencing was blood. These receptors all stem from a human donor with ulcerative colitis or Crohn's disease, or a healthy co-twin of an affected twin (not recorded which). CDR3s include the opening cysteine and the closing phenylalanine or tryptophan.

J: TRBJ1-1; V: TRBV11-1; CDR3: CASSFGGRVGNTEAFF
J: TRBJ1-5; V: TRBV7-9; CDR3: CASSPQTPRLGQPQHF
J: TRBJ1-2; V: TRBV5-1; CDR3: CASSRTGGDYGYTF
J: TRBJ2-3; V: TRBV28; CDR3: CASSIALVAGADTQYF
J: TRBJ2-1; V: TRBV18; CDR3: CASSRTATSGSYNEQFF
J: TRBJ1-4; V: TRBV7-2; CDR3: CASSFEGQGWEKLFF
J: TRBJ1-1; V: TRBV5-1; CDR3: CASSLKVNTEAFF
J: TRBJ2-7; V: TRBV30; CDR3: CAWSAKAYEQYF
J: TRBJ1-1; V: TRBV5-1; CDR3: CASSLRDPNTEAFF
J: TRBJ2-5; V: TRBV30; CDR3: CAWSGDRGLSETQYF
J: TRBJ2-5; V: TRBV5-1; CDR3: CASSLAAGRGWETQYF
J: TRBJ2-1; V: TRBV10-3; CDR3: CAISGKLANEDEQFF